Below, one TCR beta chain is given with its context. This clonotype was seen repeatedly, ten times or more. There is no known antigen for this receptor. No quality values exist for individual bases; no much larger clone is one base distant. The hyperthyroidism patients were 18 to 65 years old and newly diagnosed, with a disease duration of less than 2 months. Patients were excluded if they had other autoimmune diseases, uncontrolled infections, pregnancy or lactation. Clinical symptoms, serum thyroxine, TRAb, thyroid ultrasound and orbital computed tomography were used for diagnosis. Total RNA was extracted using Trizol reagent, and RNA quality was checked on an Agilent 2100 Bioanalyzer. For repertoire sequencing, the TCR beta CDR3 regions were amplified from RNA transcripts. The first round of RT-PCR was done with HTBI primers and the Qiagen OneStep RT-PCR kit, and was followed by a second round of multiplex PCR, then size selection and purification. The libraries underwent paired-end sequencing with 100 bp reads on an Illumina HiSeq2000. In the paper's pipeline: SOAPnuke was used to process the reads, removing any read that contained adapters or uncalled bases, had a mean Phred below 15, or lacked an exact match to the constant primer or identifier. COPE v1.2.5 was used to merge high-quality paired reads. Each unique nucleotide sequence was defined as a clonotype, and clonotypes were aligned to IMGT TRB V, D and J references with MiTCR v1.1. Analysis was restricted to V-J combinations with a frequency above 0.0001, which covered 98% to 99.2% of repertoires. For each V-J combination, a TCR clonal expansion and chaos score was defined as the ratio of F50 clonal expansion to chaos observed in the TCRdist matrix. Welch's t-statistics and random forest were used to reduce the features to 10 to 15 V-J combinations, which were then used as input to a naive Bayes classifier. The similarity between thyroid and blood repertoires was quantified using the Morisita-Horn index. The public reads were reprocessed in TCRdb via fastp at Q25 and MiXCR, keeping in-frame beta chains. Rows are unified per CDR3 protein, each entry keeping the most common DNA and genes. None of the V and J calls come from the authors' own analysis; TCRdb made them. Within this sample are about 550,000 distinct CDR3 sequences, with under 45% of them counted one time only. The top ten constitute about 4.2% of the sample.

This entry is derived from a study of Graves' ophthalmopathy and Graves' hyperthyroidism (dated by TCRdb to 2016 to 2019). Describing the broader study: Hyperthyroidism was defined as stable when no progression to ophthalmopathy occurred within 18 months of follow-up. TCR beta repertoire signatures were used to distinguish Graves' ophthalmopathy from Graves' hyperthyroidism and to predict progression to ophthalmopathy. In total, 135 blood samples were TCR-sequenced: 40 to 45 ophthalmopathy, 80 or so hyperthyroidism and roughly 17 hyperthyroidism-to-ophthalmopathy patients. To explore V-J signatures that separate ophthalmopathy from hyperthyroidism, a discovery set of 100 patients was enrolled, consisting of about 41 with ophthalmopathy and 57 with stable hyperthyroidism. For independent validation, a separate cohort was made up of around 19 hyperthyroidism patients plus 17 patients who later progressed from hyperthyroidism to ophthalmopathy. T-cell repertoires of thyroid tissue and blood were compared in six hyperthyroidism patients. Following sampling, methimazole starting at 30 mg daily was administered to hyperthyroidism patients, and high-dose intravenous methylprednisolone was administered to ophthalmopathy patients.

V is pared back by 2 bases and J by 7 bases, with 9 bases lying between the germline termini. From a lookup of the germline V gene, CDR1 and CDR2 are ENHRY and SYGVKD. The CDR3 spans 12 residues, from the cysteine through the phenylalanine. Only the CDR3 portion is preserved as DNA: 36 bases, with reading frame beginning at the first base. Summary of the overall study and its limitations: In validation, the model predicted ophthalmopathy progression with about 70% sensitivity and 72.22% specificity; some 13 predicted patients were CT-confirmed with GO in a median of approximately 6.2 months. In cross-validation, the 13-signature model distinguished ophthalmopathy from stable hyperthyroidism with approximately 90% sensitivity and about 84% specificity, and in the test set the corresponding values were about 80% and 75%. Among expanded thyroid clonotypes with frequency above 0.001, most also showed up in blood, which suggests that blood repertoires may reflect the thyroid immune response. Sample size was not predetermined statistically, and investigators were not blinded to group allocation.

The sample consisted of peripheral blood or thyroid tissue (not recorded which). The chain is assembled from TRBV10-3 and TRBJ2-7; the D segment cannot be called with confidence. This clonotype was sampled from an adult man with Graves' hyperthyroidism. For the CDR3, the sequence is CAISERPLEQYF. The nucleotide sequence reads as follows: TGTGCCATCAGTGAGAGACCCCTTGAGCAGTACTTC.